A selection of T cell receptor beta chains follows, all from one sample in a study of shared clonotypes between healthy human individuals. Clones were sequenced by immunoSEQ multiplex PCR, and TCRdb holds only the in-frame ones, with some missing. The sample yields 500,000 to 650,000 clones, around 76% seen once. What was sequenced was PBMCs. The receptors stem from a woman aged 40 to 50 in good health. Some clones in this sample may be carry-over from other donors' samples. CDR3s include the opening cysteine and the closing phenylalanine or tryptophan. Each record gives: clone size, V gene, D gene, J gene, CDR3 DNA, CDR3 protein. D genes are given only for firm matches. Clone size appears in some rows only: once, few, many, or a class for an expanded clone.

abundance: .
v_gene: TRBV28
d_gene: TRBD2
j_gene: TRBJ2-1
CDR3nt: TGTGCCAGCAGTTTAGGTCTAGCGGGTACCTACAATGAGCAGTTCTTC
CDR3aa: CASSLGLAGTYNEQFF

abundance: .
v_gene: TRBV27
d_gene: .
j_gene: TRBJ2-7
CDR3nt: TGTGCCAGCACCACAGGGGAGGGGGAGCAGTACTTC
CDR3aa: CASTTGEGEQYF

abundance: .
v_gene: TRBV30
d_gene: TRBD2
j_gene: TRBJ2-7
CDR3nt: TGTGCCTGGGGACTAGCGGGATCCTACGAGCAGTACTTC
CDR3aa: CAWGLAGSYEQYF

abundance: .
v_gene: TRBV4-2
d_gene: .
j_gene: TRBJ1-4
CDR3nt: TGTGCCAGCAGCCAAGACAGACCGGGGGGATCAACTAATGAAAAACTGTTTTTT
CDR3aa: CASSQDRPGGSTNEKLFF

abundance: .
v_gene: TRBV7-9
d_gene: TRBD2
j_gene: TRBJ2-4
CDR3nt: TGTGCCAGCAGCTGGAGGGGAGGGGAAAACATTCAGTACTTC
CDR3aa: CASSWRGGENIQYF

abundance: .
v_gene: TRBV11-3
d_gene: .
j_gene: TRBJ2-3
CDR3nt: TGTGCCAGCAGCTTAGGCGGCGGCCTCACAGATACGCAGTATTTT
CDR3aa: CASSLGGGLTDTQYF

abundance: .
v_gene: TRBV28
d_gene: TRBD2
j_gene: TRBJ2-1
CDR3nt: TGTGCCAGCAGTCGGGGGGGGACTAGCGGGCTCAATGAGCAGTTCTTC
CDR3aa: CASSRGGTSGLNEQFF

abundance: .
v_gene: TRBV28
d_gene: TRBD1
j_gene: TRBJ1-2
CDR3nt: TGTGCCAGCAGCCTCACAGGGGCCGGCTACACCTTC
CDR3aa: CASSLTGAGYTF

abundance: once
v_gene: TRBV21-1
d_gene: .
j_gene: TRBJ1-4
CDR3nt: TGTGCCAGCCGACCGGACAGGGTTGTCGGTAAGGGCGAAAAACTGTTTTTT
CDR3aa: CASRPDRVVGKGEKLFF

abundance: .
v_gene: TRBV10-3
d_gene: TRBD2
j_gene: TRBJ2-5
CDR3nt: TGTGCCATCTCCGGGGCGGGAGGTGGAGAGACCCAGTACTTC
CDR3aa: CAISGAGGGETQYF

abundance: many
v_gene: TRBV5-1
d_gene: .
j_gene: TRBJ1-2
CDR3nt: TGCGCCAGCGGGGCAGGGGATAACTATGGCTACACCTTC
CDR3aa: CASGAGDNYGYTF

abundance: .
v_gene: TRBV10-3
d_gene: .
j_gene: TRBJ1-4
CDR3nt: TGTGCCATCAGCCGGGACAAGAATGAAAAACTGTTTTTT
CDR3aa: CAISRDKNEKLFF

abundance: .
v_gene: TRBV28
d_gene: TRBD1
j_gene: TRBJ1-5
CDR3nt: TGTGCCAGCAGAACCTCAGGGGGTAATCAGCCCCAGCATTTT
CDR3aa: CASRTSGGNQPQHF

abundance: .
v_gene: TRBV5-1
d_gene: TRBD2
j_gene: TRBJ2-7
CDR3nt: TGCGCCAGCAGCCCCTGGGGGACTAGCGGGTCCAACTACGAGCAGTACTTC
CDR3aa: CASSPWGTSGSNYEQYF

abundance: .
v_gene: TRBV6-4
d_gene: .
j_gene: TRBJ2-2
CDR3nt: TGTGCCAGCAGTGAAGGGGATACCGGGGAGCTGTTTTTT
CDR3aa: CASSEGDTGELFF

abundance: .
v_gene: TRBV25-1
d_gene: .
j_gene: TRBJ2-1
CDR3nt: TGTGCCAGCAGTGCGGACCACAATGAGCAGTTCTTC
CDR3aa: CASSADHNEQFF

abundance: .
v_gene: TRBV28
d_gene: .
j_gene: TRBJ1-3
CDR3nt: TGTGCCAGCAGTTTCGTGACAGGAAACACCATATATTTT
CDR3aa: CASSFVTGNTIYF

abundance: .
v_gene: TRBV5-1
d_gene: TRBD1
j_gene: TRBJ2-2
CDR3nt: TGCGCCAGCAGCGACCGGACAGGGGAGGTCCTGGAGCTGTTTTTT
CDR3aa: CASSDRTGEVLELFF

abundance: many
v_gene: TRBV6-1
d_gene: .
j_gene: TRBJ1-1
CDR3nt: TGTGCCAGCAGTGAAGCGGGGGGGGGTGCGACTGAAGCTTTCTTT
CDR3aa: CASSEAGGGATEAFF

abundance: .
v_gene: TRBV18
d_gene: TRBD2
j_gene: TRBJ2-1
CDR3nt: TGTGCCAGCTCTCAAACTAGCGGGATGGGTAATGAGCAGTTCTTC
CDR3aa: CASSQTSGMGNEQFF

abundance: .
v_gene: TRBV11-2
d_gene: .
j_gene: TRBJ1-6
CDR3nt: TGTGCCAGCAGCTTATTGGGGGCGCAGGATTCACCCCTCCACTTT
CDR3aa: CASSLLGAQDSPLHF

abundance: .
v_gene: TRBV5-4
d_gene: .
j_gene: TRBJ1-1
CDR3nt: TGCGCCAGCAGCGGGACATCGGGCAACACTGAAGCTTTCTTT
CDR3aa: CASSGTSGNTEAFF

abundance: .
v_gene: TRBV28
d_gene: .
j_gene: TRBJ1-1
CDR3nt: TGTGCCAGCAGTCCCCAGGTGAACACTGAAGCTTTCTTT
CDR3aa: CASSPQVNTEAFF

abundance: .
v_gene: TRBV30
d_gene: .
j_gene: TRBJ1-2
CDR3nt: TGTGCCACCCCCCCCGAGTGGGGGCGAGGGGGCTACACCTTC
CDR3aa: CATPPEWGRGGYTF

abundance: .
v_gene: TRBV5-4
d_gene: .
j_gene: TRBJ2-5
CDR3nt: TGTGCCAGCAGCCCGCTCCAATCCCAAGAGACCCAGTACTTC
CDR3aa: CASSPLQSQETQYF

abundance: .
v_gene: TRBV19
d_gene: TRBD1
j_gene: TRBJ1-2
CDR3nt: TGTGCCAGTAGCGCGGACAGGGAAGCTAACTATGGCTACACCTTC
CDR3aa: CASSADREANYGYTF

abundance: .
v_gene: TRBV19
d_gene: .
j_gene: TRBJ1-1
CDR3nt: TGTGCCAGTAGTAGGGCGCGGAGGACACCGTTAGGGTACACTGAAGCTTTCTTT
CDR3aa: CASSRARRTPLGYTEAFF

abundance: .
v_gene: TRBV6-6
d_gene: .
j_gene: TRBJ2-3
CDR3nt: TGTGCCAGCAGTTACTCGAGTCCCAGAAGCACAGATACGCAGTATTTT
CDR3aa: CASSYSSPRSTDTQYF

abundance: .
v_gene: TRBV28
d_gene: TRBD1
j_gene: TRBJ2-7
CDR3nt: TGTGCCAGCAGTACTTTTGGACAGGGTGCCTACGAGCAGTACTTC
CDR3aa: CASSTFGQGAYEQYF

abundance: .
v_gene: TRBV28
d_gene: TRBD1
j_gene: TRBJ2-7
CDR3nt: TGTGCCAGCAGCCGCCCCGGACAGGGAATCAACGAGCAGTACTTC
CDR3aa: CASSRPGQGINEQYF

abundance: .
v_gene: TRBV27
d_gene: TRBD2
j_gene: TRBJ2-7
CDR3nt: TGTGCCAGCAGTTTGGCTAGCGGACCCTACGAGCAGTACTTC
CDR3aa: CASSLASGPYEQYF

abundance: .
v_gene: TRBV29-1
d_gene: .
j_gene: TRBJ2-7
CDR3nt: TGCAGCGTTGTCACCGCCAGCGACGAGCAGTACTTC
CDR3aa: CSVVTASDEQYF

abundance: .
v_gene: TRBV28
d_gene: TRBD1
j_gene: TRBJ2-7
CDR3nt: TGTGCCAGCAGTTTATTTGGACAGGGGGCACTTCGGTATGGCGAGCAGTACTTC
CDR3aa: CASSLFGQGALRYGEQYF

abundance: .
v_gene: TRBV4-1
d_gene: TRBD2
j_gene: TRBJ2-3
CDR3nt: TGCGCCAGCAGCCAAGGGCTAGCGGGAGTCCTAGCAGATACGCAGTATTTT
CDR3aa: CASSQGLAGVLADTQYF

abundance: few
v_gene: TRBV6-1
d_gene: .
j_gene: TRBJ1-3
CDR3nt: TGTGCCAGCAGTGAAGAGACGGGCTCTGGAAACACCATATATTTT
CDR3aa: CASSEETGSGNTIYF

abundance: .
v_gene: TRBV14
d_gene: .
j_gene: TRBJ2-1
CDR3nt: TGTGCCAGCAGTCTTTCGCGTGGCAATGAGCAGTTCTTC
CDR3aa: CASSLSRGNEQFF

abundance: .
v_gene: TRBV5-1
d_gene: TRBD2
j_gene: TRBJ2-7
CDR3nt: TGCGCCAGCAGCTTCCAGGGAGTGGCGGGAGTGGACGAGCAGTACTTC
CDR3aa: CASSFQGVAGVDEQYF

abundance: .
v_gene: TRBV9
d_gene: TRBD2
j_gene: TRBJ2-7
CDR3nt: TGTGCCAGCAGCGAAGGTAGCGGGATCCTATACGAGCAGTACTTC
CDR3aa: CASSEGSGILYEQYF

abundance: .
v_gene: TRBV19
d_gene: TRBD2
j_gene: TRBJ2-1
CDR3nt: TGTGCCAGTGGGGGACTAGCGGGATTCAATGAGCAGTTCTTC
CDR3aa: CASGGLAGFNEQFF

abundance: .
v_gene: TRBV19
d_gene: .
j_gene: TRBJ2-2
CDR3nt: TGTGCCAGTAGTACCCAAAACACCGGGGAGCTGTTTTTT
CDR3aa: CASSTQNTGELFF

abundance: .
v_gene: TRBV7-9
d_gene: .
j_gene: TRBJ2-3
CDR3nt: TGTGCCAGCAGCCAGGGGGGGTATACGCAGTATTTT
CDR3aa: CASSQGGYTQYF

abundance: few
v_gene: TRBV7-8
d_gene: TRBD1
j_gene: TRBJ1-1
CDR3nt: TGTGCCAGCAGCCCACGTGGGACAGACGACACTGAAGCTTTCTTT
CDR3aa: CASSPRGTDDTEAFF

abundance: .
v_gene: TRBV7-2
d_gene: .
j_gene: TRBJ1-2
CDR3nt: TGTGCCAGCAGCTTTCCGGGAGGCGTTGATGGCTACACCTTC
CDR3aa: CASSFPGGVDGYTF

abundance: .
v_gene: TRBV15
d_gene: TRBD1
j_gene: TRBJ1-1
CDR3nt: TGTGCCACCAGCAGAGGCAGGGGGGTGGAAACGACTTTCTTT
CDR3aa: CATSRGRGVETTFF

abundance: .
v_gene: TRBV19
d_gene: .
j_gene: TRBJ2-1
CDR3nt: TGTGCCAGTAGTATAGATGCAGACGCGTGGGACGAGGACAATGAGCAGTTCTTC
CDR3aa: CASSIDADAWDEDNEQFF

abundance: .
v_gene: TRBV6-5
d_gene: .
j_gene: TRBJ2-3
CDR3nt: TGTGCCAGCAGTTACCACGGGACGGTTAGCACAGATACGCAGTATTTT
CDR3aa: CASSYHGTVSTDTQYF

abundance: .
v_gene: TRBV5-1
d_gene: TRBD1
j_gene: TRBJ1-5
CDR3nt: TGCGCCAGCAGCCCTTCAGGGGGGGCCAATCAGCCCCAGCATTTT
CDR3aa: CASSPSGGANQPQHF

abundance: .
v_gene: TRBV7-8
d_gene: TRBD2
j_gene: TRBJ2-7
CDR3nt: TGTGCCAGCAGCTTAGTCGGCGGGAGAAGAGACTACGAGCAGTACTTC
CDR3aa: CASSLVGGRRDYEQYF

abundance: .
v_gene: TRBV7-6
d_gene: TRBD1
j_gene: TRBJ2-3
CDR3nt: TGTGCCAGCAGCTTAGCAGGGACAGCTCTTTTTCATACGCAGTATTTT
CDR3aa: CASSLAGTALFHTQYF

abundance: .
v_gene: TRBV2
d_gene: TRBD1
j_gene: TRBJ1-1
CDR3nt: TGTGCCAGCAGTGAAGCGGTTGGCAGGGGGAGGACTGAAGCTTTCTTT
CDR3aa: CASSEAVGRGRTEAFF

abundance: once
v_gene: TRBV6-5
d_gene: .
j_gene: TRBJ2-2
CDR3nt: TGTGCCAGCAGCTTGACAGCATCTTACACCGGGGAGCTGTTTTTT
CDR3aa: CASSLTASYTGELFF

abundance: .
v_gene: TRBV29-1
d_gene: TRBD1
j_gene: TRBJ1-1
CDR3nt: TGCAGCGTTGACACAGGGGGAGAAACTGAAGCTTTCTTT
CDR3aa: CSVDTGGETEAFF

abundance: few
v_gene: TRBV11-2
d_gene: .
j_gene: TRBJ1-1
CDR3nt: TGTGCCAGCAGCTTTTCGGGGCAGACAGAAGCTTTCTTT
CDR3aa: CASSFSGQTEAFF

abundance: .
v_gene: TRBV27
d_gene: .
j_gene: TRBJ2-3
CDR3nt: TGTGCCAGCAGTTTAGACCTTCGGGGCACAGATACGCAGTATTTT
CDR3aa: CASSLDLRGTDTQYF

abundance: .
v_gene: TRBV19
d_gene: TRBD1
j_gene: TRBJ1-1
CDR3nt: TGTGCCAGTAGTTTCAGGGGGAGCACTGAAGCTTTCTTT
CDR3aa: CASSFRGSTEAFF

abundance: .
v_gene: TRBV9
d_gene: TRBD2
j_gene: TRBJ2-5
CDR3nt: TGTGCCAGCAGCCCCCGGACTAGCGGGATCGGGGAGACCCAGTACTTC
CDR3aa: CASSPRTSGIGETQYF

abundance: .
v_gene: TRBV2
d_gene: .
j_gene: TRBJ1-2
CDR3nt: TGTGCCAGCAGGCCTCACGGAAGGAGGGCCAGAGCTAACTATGGCTACACCTTC
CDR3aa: CASRPHGRRARANYGYTF

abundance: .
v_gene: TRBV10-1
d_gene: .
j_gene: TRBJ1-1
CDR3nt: TGCGCGAGCACCCCATCCATGAACACTGAAGCTTTCTTT
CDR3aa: CASTPSMNTEAFF